A selection of T cell receptor beta chains follows, all from one sample in a study of beta chain features in type 1 diabetes. Clones were read by immunoSEQ multiplex PCR, and TCRdb kept only the in-frame ones, dropping some. The sample has about 340,000 clones, 9.3% seen once. Source material: central memory CD4+ T cells from blood. All receptors derive from a man younger than 40 with type 1 diabetes. Both conserved end residues are part of each CDR3. Fields, in order: J gene, V gene, D gene, clone size, CDR3 DNA, CDR3 protein. D genes are given only for firm matches. The size entry is marked missing in some rows and otherwise reads once, few, many or a size class.

J: TRBJ1-2; V: TRBV7-2; D: TRBD1; size: few; DNA: TGTGCCAGCAACCTTGGGCAGGGGGCGAGTGGCTACACCTTC; CDR3: CASNLGQGASGYTF
J: TRBJ1-1; V: TRBV6-4; D: TRBD1; size: NA; DNA: TGTGCCAGCAGTGATAATGGGACAGGGGAATGTACTGAAGCTTTCTTT; CDR3: CASSDNGTGECTEAFF
J: TRBJ1-1; V: TRBV5-6; D: NA; size: few; DNA: TGTGCCAGCAGCTTTTATACTGAAGCTTTCTTT; CDR3: CASSFYTEAFF
J: TRBJ2-6; V: TRBV2; D: NA; size: few; DNA: TGTGCCAGCAGTGAAACCTCCTCTGGGGCCAACGTCCTGACTTTC; CDR3: CASSETSSGANVLTF
J: TRBJ2-6; V: TRBV11-2; D: TRBD2; size: few; DNA: TGTGCCAGCAGCAGGACTAGCGGGGGGTCCTCTGGGGCCAACGTCCTGACTTTC; CDR3: CASSRTSGGSSGANVLTF
J: TRBJ1-2; V: TRBV11-2; D: TRBD1; size: few; DNA: TGTGCCAGCAGCCCTGGACAGGGCCTGGGGTTCTATGGCTACACCTTC; CDR3: CASSPGQGLGFYGYTF
J: TRBJ1-2; V: TRBV4-3; D: NA; size: NA; DNA: TGCGCCAGCAGCCAAGAGTTCGCCCTAGCTAACTATGGCTACACCTTC; CDR3: CASSQEFALANYGYTF
J: TRBJ1-2; V: TRBV19; D: NA; size: NA; DNA: TGTGCCAGTAGACCCGTGGGGGCAGCTAACTATGGCTACACCTTC; CDR3: CASRPVGAANYGYTF
J: TRBJ2-5; V: TRBV7-2; D: NA; size: NA; DNA: TGTGCCAGCAGCTTGGGCCCACTCGGGGAAGAGACCCAGTACTTC; CDR3: CASSLGPLGEETQYF
J: TRBJ1-5; V: TRBV19; D: NA; size: NA; DNA: TGTGCCAGTAGTATCGGCAGGGCGGGCGATCAGCCCCAGCATTTT; CDR3: CASSIGRAGDQPQHF
J: TRBJ1-1; V: TRBV11-2; D: NA; size: few; DNA: TGTGCCAGCAGAAAAGGGGGGGCAGGATGGACTGAAGCTTTCTTT; CDR3: CASRKGGAGWTEAFF
J: TRBJ2-3; V: TRBV27; D: TRBD2; size: few; DNA: TGTGCCAGCAGTTTCGGGACTAGCGGGGGGGCTAGCACAGATACGCAGTATTTT; CDR3: CASSFGTSGGASTDTQYF
J: TRBJ2-3; V: TRBV7-2; D: TRBD2; size: NA; DNA: TGTGCCAGCAGCGCCCGACTAGCGGGGGACGGGACAGATACGCAGTATTTT; CDR3: CASSARLAGDGTDTQYF
J: TRBJ1-2; V: TRBV11-2; D: NA; size: few; DNA: TGTGCCAGCAGCTTAGCACAGGCGGCGGAAGGCTACACCTTC; CDR3: CASSLAQAAEGYTF
J: TRBJ2-1; V: TRBV7-9; D: NA; size: few; DNA: TGTGCCAGCAGCTTTTTCCAGGGCAGCTCCTACAATGAGCAGTTCTTC; CDR3: CASSFFQGSSYNEQFF
J: TRBJ1-1; V: TRBV7-7; D: NA; size: NA; DNA: TGTGCCAGCAGCTTAGCCAGGAACACTGAAGCTTTCTTT; CDR3: CASSLARNTEAFF
J: TRBJ1-3; V: TRBV28; D: NA; size: few; DNA: TGTGCCAGCAGTTTAATTGCCAGCTACGGAAACACCATATATTTT; CDR3: CASSLIASYGNTIYF
J: TRBJ2-1; V: TRBV9; D: TRBD2; size: few; DNA: TGTGCCAGCAGCGTAGGAGGCGGGGGGGCCCCTGAGCAGTTCTTC; CDR3: CASSVGGGGAPEQFF
J: TRBJ1-2; V: TRBV9; D: TRBD1; size: NA; DNA: TGTGCCAGCAGCGTAGCCGACAGGGTGGACTATGGCTACACCTTC; CDR3: CASSVADRVDYGYTF
J: TRBJ2-3; V: TRBV7-9; D: NA; size: few; DNA: TGTGCCAGCAGCCCCCGGGCGGTAGATACGCAGTATTTT; CDR3: CASSPRAVDTQYF
J: TRBJ1-6; V: TRBV7-9; D: NA; size: few; DNA: TGTGCCAGCAGCTTCCTAGATGCAGGGGATTCACCCCTCCACTTT; CDR3: CASSFLDAGDSPLHF
J: TRBJ2-7; V: TRBV5-1; D: NA; size: NA; DNA: TGCGCCAGCAGCTTACCAGGGAGCGAGCAGTACTTC; CDR3: CASSLPGSEQYF
J: TRBJ2-6; V: TRBV19; D: NA; size: NA; DNA: TGTGCCAGTAGTACCCCGACACGCCGCTCTGGGGCCAACGTCCTGACTTTC; CDR3: CASSTPTRRSGANVLTF
J: TRBJ2-5; V: TRBV2; D: NA; size: NA; DNA: TGTGCCAGCCGGAGGGTAGAGACCCAGTACTTC; CDR3: CASRRVETQYF
J: TRBJ1-4; V: TRBV13; D: NA; size: many; DNA: TGTGCCAGCAGCTTACAGGGAGGGGAACTGTTTTTT; CDR3: CASSLQGGELFF
J: TRBJ1-6; V: TRBV28; D: TRBD1; size: many; DNA: TGTGCCAGCAGTCCACCGTCGGGACAGTTGTCACCCCTCCACTTT; CDR3: CASSPPSGQLSPLHF
J: TRBJ1-2; V: TRBV19; D: NA; size: NA; DNA: TGTGCCAGCTGGCGGGGCTATGGCTACACCTTC; CDR3: CASWRGYGYTF
J: TRBJ1-2; V: TRBV29-1; D: NA; size: NA; DNA: TGCAGCGTCGGCGATGGCTACACCTTC; CDR3: CSVGDGYTF
J: TRBJ2-7; V: TRBV9; D: NA; size: NA; DNA: TGTGCCAGCAGCGTAGACTGGGCCTCCTACGAGCAGTACTTC; CDR3: CASSVDWASYEQYF
J: TRBJ1-2; V: TRBV6-6; D: TRBD1; size: NA; DNA: TGTGCCAGCAGTCCCACCCTGACAGGGGGCTATGGCTACACCTTC; CDR3: CASSPTLTGGYGYTF
J: TRBJ2-5; V: TRBV7-2; D: NA; size: NA; DNA: TGTGCCAGCAGCTTAGCTTCCGGTCCGCAAGAGACCCAGTACTTC; CDR3: CASSLASGPQETQYF
J: TRBJ1-2; V: TRBV14; D: NA; size: few; DNA: TGTGCCAGCAGCCAAGATCTAGTGGGCTATGGCTACACCTTC; CDR3: CASSQDLVGYGYTF
J: TRBJ1-3; V: TRBV9; D: NA; size: few; DNA: TGTGCCAGCAGCGTAGACGGGCACGGAGGAGGAAACACCATATATTTT; CDR3: CASSVDGHGGGNTIYF